What follows are 19 T cell receptor beta chains derived from one specimen sequenced in a study of blood T cell repertoires in COVID-19. Clones were read by immunoSEQ multiplex PCR, and TCRdb kept only the in-frame ones, dropping some. Of 250,000 or so clones in the sample, roughly 89% are singletons; the top ten hold about 3%. The sequencing input was peripheral blood. The origin of the receptors is a woman aged 30 to 39 with active or convalescent COVID-19.

This sequence joins TRBV5-1 and TRBJ1-1, with 7 nucleotides matching TRBD1. Germline CDR1 is SGHRS and CDR2 is YFSETQ. The CDR3 consists of 15 residues. Losses at the gene ends were 4 bases for V and 1 base for J; bases not matched to a gene: 7. The CDR3 reads CASSGNRGTNTEAFF. The CDR3 nucleotides read TGCGCCAGCAGCGGAAACAGGGGAACGAACACTGAAGCTTTCTTT.

This clone appeared a few times. CDR3 protein: CAWSLGVAGTDTQYF. The CDR3 nucleotides read TGTGCCTGGAGCCTGGGGGTAGCGGGCACAGATACGCAGTATTTT. This chain connects TRBV30 to TRBJ2-3; tentative D call: TRBD2 (6 bases). The germline V and J ends were trimmed by 3 bases and 1 base, with 14 bases remaining between them. Germline-derived CDR1 and CDR2 are GTSNPN and SVGIG (reference sequence). The CDR3 has 15 amino acids.

The CDR3 DNA reads TGTGCCATCAGTGAGGCGGCTCCCCTGGGCGAGCAGTACTTC. This codes for CAISEAAPLGEQYF. J is TRBJ2-7 and V is TRBV10-3, with unresolved D. The CDR3 covers 14 residues. Germline V gives CDR1 ENHRY, CDR2 SYGVKD. V lost 2 bases and J 6 bases, leaving 14 bases between the germline ends.

For the CDR3, the DNA is TGTGCCAGCAGCTCCGTGCGGGGCTCCTACAATGAGCAGTTCTTC. Its protein product is CASSSVRGSYNEQFF. The chain employs TRBV7-3 and TRBJ2-1; D may be TRBD2 (6 bases). Germline assignment: CDR1 SGHTA and CDR2 FQGTGA. The CDR3 extends over 15 amino acids. V was clipped by 4 bases and J by 0 bases, with 10 bases between them.

The chain carries TRBV2 and TRBJ2-1, with TRBD1 matching 11 bases. Trimming removed 7 bases from V and 10 bases from J; junction bases left unmatched: 9. Germline lookup yields CDR1 SNHLY and CDR2 FYNNEI. This CDR3 is 14 amino acids long. CDR3 in amino acids: CASTWTGGSREQFF. In DNA, the CDR3 is TGTGCCAGCACCTGGACAGGGGGCTCCCGGGAGCAGTTCTTC. Variable domain in full (rest from reference TRBV2 and TRBJ2-1): EPEVTQTPSHQVTQMGQEVILRCVPISNHLYFYWYRQILGQKVEFLVSFYNNEISEKSEIFDDQFSVERPDGSNFTLKIRSTKLEDSAMYFCASTWTGGSREQFFGPGTRLTVL.

The V and J genes are TRBV5-1 and TRBJ2-2, with 11 bases aligning to TRBD2. V gave up 9 bases and J gave up 0 bases; unmatched junction bases: 4. There are 15 residues in the CDR3. Germline assignment: CDR1 SGHRS and CDR2 YFSETQ. CDR3 protein: CATRLAGTNTGELFF. The CDR3 nucleotides read TGCGCCACCCGACTAGCGGGGACGAACACCGGGGAGCTGTTTTTT.

The chain couples TRBV5-1 to TRBJ1-5; 9 bases agree with TRBD1. The CDR3 consists of 15 residues. Germline trimming cut 4 bases from V and 4 bases from J; bases unmatched to any gene: 6. Looked up from germline, CDR1 is SGHRS and CDR2 is YFSETQ. In nucleotides, the CDR3 is TGCGCCAGCAGCGCCGGGACAGGGTTTAATCAGCCCCAGCATTTT. This codes for CASSAGTGFNQPQHF.

The chain is built from TRBV27 and TRBJ1-5, with TRBD1 identical over 8 bases. The V gene end was trimmed by 3 bases and the J gene end by 6 bases; junction bases not matched to a gene: 4. Germline CDR1 and CDR2: MNHEY and SMNVEV (reference sequence). This CDR3 region has 14 residues. CDR3 residues: CASSLTGVRQPQHF. The CDR3 DNA follows: TGTGCCAGCAGTTTGACAGGGGTTCGTCAGCCCCAGCATTTT.

This clone was seen a handful of times. The junction and the germline gene differ at one end; a read error may be behind it. The rearrangement links TRBV6-5 to TRBJ1-2; tentative D call: TRBD1 (6 bases). Germline V gene lookup returns CDR1 MNHEY and CDR2 SVGAGI. This CDR3 contains 14 residues. CDR3 DNA sequence: TGTGCCAGCAGTGACTCCGCCAGGGGCTATGGCTACACCTTC. It codes for CASSDSARGYGYTF.

J is TRBJ1-4 and V is TRBV2; 8 nucleotides line up with TRBD1. The germline CDR1 and CDR2 sequences are SNHLY and FYNNEI. The J segment lost 7 bases and the V segment lost 8 bases, leaving 9 bases of the junction unmatched. The CDR3 extends over 14 amino acids. CDR3: CASADRGGSEKLFF. The CDR3 DNA sequence: TGTGCCAGCGCTGACAGGGGAGGGTCTGAAAAACTGTTTTTT.

This chain joins TRBV5-6 and TRBJ1-2; 8 nucleotides agree with TRBD1. CDR1 is SGHDT, CDR2 YYEEEE, per germline. The CDR3 is 15 amino acids. Unmatched junction bases numbered 7, after V lost 4 bases and J lost 2 bases. The CDR3 nucleotides are TGTGCCAGCAGCCCCATGCAGGGGGCCAACTATGGCTACACCTTC. Residues: CASSPMQGANYGYTF.

The chain is built from TRBV4-2 and TRBJ2-5; 13 bases match TRBD2. V gave up 0 bases and J gave up 4 bases; unmatched junction bases: 5. Germline CDR1 is LGHNA and CDR2 is YNFKEQ. The CDR3 consists of 17 residues. This CDR3 is CASSQDSRTSGGETQYF. DNA of the CDR3: TGTGCCAGCAGCCAAGATTCTAGGACTAGCGGGGGAGAGACCCAGTACTTC.

The rearrangement joins TRBV7-2 to TRBJ2-3; no definite D call. V lost 1 base and J lost 0, with 5 bases in between. CDR3 length: 14 amino acids. The germline V gene has CDR1 SGHTA and CDR2 FQGNSA. The chain's CDR3 is CASSLVQSTDTQYF. CDR3 sequence (DNA): TGTGCCAGCAGCTTAGTCCAGAGCACAGATACGCAGTATTTT.

The chain carries TRBV10-1 and TRBJ1-2; weak D call: TRBD1 (5 bases). The CDR3 runs 17 residues. Germline CDR1 WNHNN, CDR2 SYGVQD (reference sequence). V gave up 6 bases and J gave up 0 bases, with 20 bases separating them. The CDR3 sequence is CASSDSRIVKANYGYTF. CDR3 sequence (DNA): TGCGCCAGCAGCGACAGCCGAATAGTGAAGGCTAACTATGGCTACACCTTC.

This chain connects TRBV4-3 to TRBJ1-3, with D unclear. Germline CDR1 reads LGHNA; CDR2 reads YSLEER. Trimming stripped 0 bases from V and 0 bases from J, with 12 bases between. The CDR3 runs 17 residues. The CDR3 is CASSQDPPGLSGNTIYF. In DNA form, the CDR3 reads TGCGCCAGCAGCCAAGATCCGCCAGGACTCTCTGGAAACACCATATATTTT.

This chain links TRBV18 with TRBJ2-6; weak D call: TRBD1 (7 bases). The CDR3 runs to 19 residues. Germline CDR1 and CDR2: KGHSH and LQKENI. Trimming pared 2 bases from V and 2 bases from J, leaving 19 bases between. This CDR3 is CASSPWEDPQGAGANVLTF. In nucleotides, the CDR3 is TGTGCCAGCTCACCATGGGAGGACCCCCAGGGGGCTGGGGCCAACGTCCTGACTTTC.

The genes are TRBV28 and TRBJ1-1; a possible D gene is TRBD1 (5 bases). This CDR3 region has 14 residues. Germline lookup yields CDR1 MDHEN and CDR2 SYDVKM. Trimming removed 6 bases from V and 2 bases from J, with 13 bases in between. DNA of the CDR3: TGTGCCAGCAGGCTCCCGACAGTTAACACTGAAGCTTTCTTT. Protein product: CASRLPTVNTEAFF.

This clone was observed once. The chain links TRBV7-2 to TRBJ2-1, with D perhaps matching TRBD1 (6 bases). Deletions cut 5 bases from V and 10 bases from J, with 24 bases between. This CDR3 is 16 amino acids long. Per the germline V gene, CDR1 is SGHTA and CDR2 is FQGNSA. DNA for the CDR3: TGTGCCAGCAGCCGTACGTCTGGGTTGGGGGCGGAAGAGCAGTTCTTC. It specifies CASSRTSGLGAEEQFF.

This clone was observed a few times. The V gene is TRBV7-6, the J gene TRBJ1-5, with D possibly TRBD1 on 6 matching bases. Germline lookup yields CDR1 SGHVS and CDR2 FNYEAQ. The V end lost 1 base, the J end lost 3 bases, and 10 bases lay between the germline ends. This CDR3 region has 15 residues. CDR3 sequence reads: CASSLDTGINQPQHF. In DNA, the CDR3 is TGTGCCAGCAGCTTAGATACAGGGATCAATCAGCCCCAGCATTTT. The entire variable domain, with the rest obtained from reference TRBV7-6 and TRBJ1-5, is as follows: GAGVSQSPRYKVTKRGQDVALRCDPISGHVSLYWYRQALGQGPEFLTYFNYEAQQDKSGLPNDRFSAERPEGSISTLTIQRTEQRDSAMYRCASSLDTGINQPQHFGDGTRLSIL.